These 31 T cell receptor beta chains originate from one sample sequenced in a study of blood T cell repertoires in COVID-19. Sequenced by immunoSEQ multiplex PCR; TCRdb stores in-frame clones only, minus some. In the table there are a few hundred thousand clones, roughly 90% of which are singletons. Sequencing input: peripheral blood. The receptors shown here come from a woman in her twenties or thirties with COVID-19, enrolled during active disease.

The chain is built from TRBV18 and TRBJ1-2; 7 bases fit TRBD1. The CDR3 is 15 amino acids. Germline CDR1 and CDR2: KGHSH and LQKENI. Losses at the gene ends were 3 bases for V and 4 bases for J; bases not matched to a gene: 8. CDR3 amino acids: CASSPSPGQPYGYTF. The DNA of the CDR3 is TGTGCCAGCTCACCCTCACCGGGACAGCCCTATGGCTACACCTTC.

This chain links TRBV6-1 with TRBJ1-6, with D perhaps matching TRBD1 (5 bases). The CDR3 is made up of 16 amino acids. V gave up 2 bases and J gave up 8 bases, with 16 bases separating them. CDR1 is MNHNS and CDR2 is SASEGT in the germline V gene. CDR3 nucleotides: TGTGCCAGCAGTGAATGGGTAGGGGAAGGCGATTCACCCCTCCACTTT. Protein product: CASSEWVGEGDSPLHF.

The chain employs TRBV18 and TRBJ1-5, with 9 bases lining up with TRBD1. CDR3 length equals 16 residues. V lost 6 bases and J lost 2; bases outside the gene matches: 8. In germline, CDR1 is KGHSH, CDR2 LQKENI. In DNA, the CDR3 is TGTGCCAGCTCGCATACAGGGGGCTGGGGCAATCAGCCCCAGCATTTT. Amino acid sequence: CASSHTGGWGNQPQHF.

V is TRBV7-2 and J is TRBJ1-3, with a weak D call TRBD1 (6 bases). The CDR3 loop spans 18 amino acids. Trimming shortened V by 1 base and J by 0 bases, and 16 bases separated the two germline ends. Looked up from germline, CDR1 is SGHTA and CDR2 is FQGNSA. The CDR3 DNA follows: TGTGCCAGCAGCTTAGACTTTCGCCCAGGGGTCTCTGGAAACACCATATATTTT. It encodes CASSLDFRPGVSGNTIYF.

This clone has more than one count but fewer than ten. The V gene is TRBV5-5, the J gene TRBJ2-3; D is ambiguous. Germline V lookup: CDR1 SGHKS, CDR2 YYEKEE (reference sequence). The CDR3 has 14 amino acids. V was clipped by 2 bases and J by 0 bases, with 7 bases between them. In DNA, the CDR3 is TGTGCCAGCAGCTTCGGTCCTAGCACAGATACGCAGTATTTT. The encoded protein is CASSFGPSTDTQYF.

The chain has TRBV28 and TRBJ2-3; tentative D call: TRBD1 (6 bases). Germline CDR1 is MDHEN and CDR2 is SYDVKM. The CDR3 totals 16 residues. V lost 4 bases, J lost 4 bases, and 18 bases lay in between. CDR3 sequence: CASSSRTDQFPDTQYF. The CDR3 bases are TGTGCCAGCAGTTCACGGACAGACCAATTTCCAGATACGCAGTATTTT.

V and J are TRBV18 and TRBJ2-1; 10 bases agree with TRBD2. The V and J ends lost 3 bases and 1 base, in that order; junction bases with no gene match: 6. From germline, CDR1 is KGHSH and CDR2 LQKENI. This CDR3 is built from 17 residues. CDR3 nucleotide sequence: TGTGCCAGCTCACCGTCACTAGCGGGGACTTCCTACAATGAGCAGTTCTTC. Translating gives CASSPSLAGTSYNEQFF.

The J gene is TRBJ2-7, the V gene TRBV27; D remains unclear. V dropped 5 bases and J dropped 2 bases, with 10 bases sitting between them. This CDR3 has 13 amino acids. CDR1 and CDR2 from the germline V gene are MNHEY and SMNVEV (reference sequence). The CDR3 reads CASSPTNTYEQYF. In DNA, the CDR3 is TGTGCCAGCAGTCCAACAAATACCTACGAGCAGTACTTC.

This sequence joins TRBV27 and TRBJ2-5, with TRBD1 matching 9 bases. Germline assignment: CDR1 MNHEY and CDR2 SMNVEV (reference sequence). V was pared by 6 bases and J by 3 bases, with 5 bases of the junction left unmatched. The CDR3 runs 14 residues. Here the CDR3 reads CASRPGQGEETQYF. The CDR3 DNA is TGTGCCAGCAGACCGGGACAGGGCGAAGAGACCCAGTACTTC.

This clone was seen a few times. This chain uses TRBV3-1 (or the pseudogene TRBV3-2) with TRBJ1-2, with TRBD1 as a possible D gene (5 bases). V lost 6 bases and J lost 2, with 7 bases in between. Per germline, CDR1 LGHDT and CDR2 YNNKEL (reference sequence). This CDR3 has 12 amino acids. The CDR3 here is CASRGGNYGYTF. CDR3 DNA sequence: TGTGCCAGCAGGGGGGGAAACTATGGCTACACCTTC.

This chain connects TRBV5-1 to TRBJ2-3, with 8 bases fitting TRBD2. CDR1 is SGHRS and CDR2 is YFSETQ in the germline V gene. Germline trimming cut 0 bases from V and 2 bases from J; bases unmatched to any gene: 8. The CDR3 has 17 residues. As DNA, the CDR3 is TGCGCCAGCAGCTTGGTTACGGCTAGCGGGTACACAGATACGCAGTATTTT. Its translation is CASSLVTASGYTDTQYF.

The V and J genes are TRBV2 and TRBJ2-7; no definite D call. V dropped 1 base and J dropped 1 base, with 14 bases sitting between them. Germline V gene data show CDR1 as SNHLY and CDR2 as FYNNEI. There are 16 residues in the CDR3. The CDR3: CASSEGLAPRSYEQYF. In nucleotides, the CDR3 is TGTGCCAGCAGTGAAGGTTTAGCTCCACGGTCCTACGAGCAGTACTTC.

The chain employs TRBV12-5 and TRBJ1-1, with D uncertain. This CDR3 is 14 amino acids long. V was clipped by 4 bases and J by 0 bases, with 9 bases between them. Germline V gene lookup returns CDR1 LGHNT and CDR2 FRNRAP. CDR3 in amino acids: CASGSGRVNTEAFF. The CDR3 DNA follows: TGTGCTAGTGGTTCGGGTCGGGTGAACACTGAAGCTTTCTTT.

This chain joins TRBV19 and TRBJ1-2, with TRBD1 matching over 12 bases. The CDR3 loop spans 14 amino acids. CDR1 LNHDA and CDR2 SQIVND come from the germline V gene (reference sequence). V shed 4 bases, J shed 8 bases, and the junction held 5 bases outside the gene matches. The CDR3 DNA sequence: TGTGCCAGTAGTAGGGACAGGGGGCGAAGGGGCTACACCTTC. It encodes CASSRDRGRRGYTF.

This chain uses TRBV12-3 or TRBV12-4 with TRBJ1-4; D gene unclear. The ends were cut back, 8 bases at V and 2 bases at J, with 6 bases in the middle. This CDR3 is built from 12 residues. The CDR3 DNA is TGTGCCAGCCGGGATACTAATGAAAAACTGTTTTTT. Residues: CASRDTNEKLFF.

The genes are TRBV5-1 and TRBJ2-7; 8 nucleotides align to TRBD1. The CDR3 is 15 amino acids. Germline values: CDR1 SGHRS, CDR2 YFSETQ. V was clipped by 8 bases and J by 2 bases; unmatched bases: 12. CDR3 sequence: CASRTGLSVAYEQYF. The DNA for the CDR3 is TGCGCCAGTCGGACAGGGCTTAGTGTAGCCTACGAGCAGTACTTC. Supplemented by reference TRBV5-1 and TRBJ2-7, the full variable domain reads KAGVTQTPRYLIKTRGQQVTLSCSPISGHRSVSWYQQTPGQGLQFLFEYFSETQRNKGNFPGRFSGRQFSNSRSEMNVSTLELGDSALYLCASRTGLSVAYEQYFGPGTRLTVT.

The chain joins TRBV29-1 to TRBJ2-3; the match to TRBD1 covers 10 bases. After removal of 7 bases from V and 3 bases from J, the junction contained 7 bases not matched to a gene. Germline V gene sequence: CDR1 SQVTM, CDR2 ANQGSEA. There are 14 residues in the CDR3. CDR3 nucleotides: TGCAGCGGGGACAGGGGACACACGACAGATACGCAGTATTTT. It encodes CSGDRGHTTDTQYF.

The count of this clone is one. The chain employs TRBV6-5 and TRBJ1-1; no reliable D call. This CDR3 contains 12 residues. From germline, CDR1 is MNHEY and CDR2 SVGAGI. The V end was cut by 10 bases, the J end by 5 bases, with 14 bases between. Here the CDR3 reads CATHLGSTEAFF. Written as DNA, the CDR3 is TGTGCCACCCACCTCGGGTCTACTGAAGCTTTCTTT.

The V gene is TRBV6-4, the J gene TRBJ2-5; D possibly corresponds to TRBD1 (5 bases). The germline CDR1 and CDR2 sequences are MRHNA and SNTAGT. Trimming stripped 3 bases from V and 4 bases from J, with 9 bases between. The CDR3 covers 13 residues. The CDR3 protein is CASSEKGLETQYF. In nucleotides, the CDR3 is TGTGCCAGCAGTGAGAAGGGGTTAGAGACCCAGTACTTC.

This chain joins TRBV21-1 and TRBJ1-2; whether TRBD1, the table's D call, matches the DNA was not checked. TRBV21-1 is a known pseudogene. The CDR3 consists of 17 residues. This CDR3 is CASSEGTWTGRTNGYTF. CDR3 bases: TGTGCCAGCAGCGAGGGGACCTGGACAGGCCGGACGAATGGCTACACCTTC.

The genes are TRBV10-3 and TRBJ1-2, with TRBD1 identical over 9 bases. With V trimmed by 6 bases and J by 2 bases, 4 bases remained unmatched. Germline values: CDR1 ENHRY, CDR2 SYGVKD. The CDR3 sequence is 14 residues long. DNA of the CDR3: TGTGCCATCAGGAACAGGGGGCTGAACTATGGCTACACCTTC. Translation: CAIRNRGLNYGYTF.

This chain links TRBV5-6 with TRBJ1-5; possible D gene TRBD1, 6 bases. The CDR3 totals 16 residues. Germline V gene data show CDR1 as SGHDT and CDR2 as YYEEEE. V was trimmed by 2 bases and J by 4 bases, leaving 16 bases between them. The DNA of the CDR3 is TGTGCCAGCAGCTTATATCAACAGGGCAAGAATCAGCCCCAGCATTTT. Translating gives CASSLYQQGKNQPQHF.

The CDR3 spells CASSPNRVNSGNTIYF. In DNA form, the CDR3 reads TGTGCCAGCAGTCCTAACAGGGTAAACTCTGGAAACACCATATATTTT. The rearrangement uses TRBV27 and TRBJ1-3, with D possibly TRBD1 on 6 matching bases. Trimming took off 5 bases at V and 0 bases at J, with 14 bases between the two ends. The germline CDR1 and CDR2 sequences are MNHEY and SMNVEV (reference sequence). The CDR3 contains 16 residues.

The chain joins TRBV25-1 to TRBJ1-1, with 9 bases identical to TRBD1. CDR1 MGHDK and CDR2 SYGVNS come from the germline V gene. This CDR3 has 16 amino acids. V shed 6 bases and J 0 bases; nucleotides not matched to a gene: 8. The CDR3 loop is CASRAGTGPMNTEAFF. The CDR3 region has the DNA TGTGCCAGCAGAGCCGGGACAGGGCCAATGAACACTGAAGCTTTCTTT.

This rearrangement joins TRBV7-9 to TRBJ2-2, with TRBD2 identical over 10 bases. Unmatched junction bases numbered 5, after V lost 5 bases and J lost 11 bases. The germline gives CDR1 SEHNR, CDR2 FQNEAQ (reference sequence). There are 13 residues in the CDR3. CDR3 residues: CASSLRTSGELFF. The DNA for the CDR3 is TGTGCCAGCAGCCTTAGGACTAGCGGAGAGCTGTTTTTT.

This clone was found a few times. The CDR3 protein is CASKDNTFTGELFF. The DNA for the CDR3 is TGCGCCAGCAAAGACAATACCTTCACCGGGGAGCTGTTTTTT. The gene calls are TRBV10-1 and TRBJ2-2, with D unresolved. Per germline, CDR1 WNHNN and CDR2 SYGVQD (reference sequence). The CDR3 extends over 14 amino acids. V shed 7 bases and J shed 4 bases, with 13 bases lying between them.

This rearrangement joins TRBV13 to TRBJ2-7; TRBD1 might be the D (6 bases). Trimming stripped 7 bases from V and 2 bases from J, with 15 bases between. The CDR3 is 14 residues long. Germline V lookup: CDR1 PRHDT, CDR2 FYEKMQ (reference sequence). For the CDR3, the DNA is TGTGCCAGCAAAAATTCAACAGGGACCTACGAGCAGTACTTC. Translated: CASKNSTGTYEQYF.

V is TRBV6-5 and J is TRBJ2-7, with 8 bases that match TRBD1. V gave up 5 bases and J gave up 3 bases; unmatched junction bases: 3. The CDR3 is 13 amino acids. Germline CDR1 reads MNHEY; CDR2 reads SVGAGI. Here the CDR3 DNA reads TGTGCCAGCAGTCCAGACAGGGGCTACGAGCAGTACTTC. Translation: CASSPDRGYEQYF.

The chain has TRBV5-5 and TRBJ1-2, with D perhaps TRBD1 (6 bases). The ends were cut back, 3 bases at V and 1 base at J, with 10 bases in the middle. In germline, CDR1 is SGHKS, CDR2 YYEKEE (reference sequence). The CDR3 length is 14 residues. The CDR3 reads CASSWGGHNYGYTF. DNA for the CDR3: TGTGCCAGCAGCTGGGGGGGACATAACTATGGCTACACCTTC.

The chain recombines TRBV7-9 with TRBJ2-5; 7 bases agree with TRBD2. Trimming at V came to 1 base and at J to 1 base, leaving 9 bases not matched to a gene. The CDR3 is 17 amino acids. Germline V gene lookup returns CDR1 SEHNR and CDR2 FQNEAQ (reference sequence). Here the CDR3 reads CASSLVGLAGPQETQYF. The CDR3 DNA reads as TGTGCCAGCAGCTTAGTTGGTTTAGCGGGTCCCCAAGAGACCCAGTACTTC.

This clone has just a few counts. The chain couples TRBV3-1 (or the pseudogene TRBV3-2) to TRBJ2-7, with D perhaps matching TRBD2 (5 bases). The CDR3 is made up of 16 amino acids. The V end lost 4 bases, the J end lost 5 bases, and 21 bases lay between the germline ends. Germline V CDR1 and CDR2: LGHDT, YNNKEL (reference sequence). CDR3 sequence (DNA): TGTGCCAGCAGCCCTATTGCGGTGAGGGATTCGAACGAGCAGTACTTC. This codes for CASSPIAVRDSNEQYF.